This T cell receptor beta chain was sequenced for a study of T cell responses to AZD1222 COVID-19 vaccine. Study results and limitations: The donors showed a predominance of white British ancestry and of females, with possible underestimation of clonal diversity. Sampled repertoires all dated from after the peak T cell response. Recipients of two AZD1222 doses showed rising Spike-specific TCR breadth and depth. Vaccine-related CD4 TCRs covered spike, predominating at 160-218 and 743-854.

Trimming at V came to 0 bases and at J to 9 bases, leaving 0 bases not matched to a gene. Germline-derived CDR1 and CDR2 are SGHDT and YYEEEE. The CDR3 extends over 13 amino acids. The data were produced by immunoSEQ multiplex PCR, yet TCRdb's version contains in-frame clones alone and is incomplete. The data contain over 100,000 clones, about 86% of them singletons. About this clone itself: What it binds is unknown.

The TCR comes from an adult in good health. V gene TRBV5-6 combines with J gene TRBJ2-1; 10 bases line up with TRBD1. The sequences come from peripheral blood, collected on day 0 of AZD1222 vaccination. CDR3 sequence reads: CASSLGTGGEQFF. Here the CDR3 DNA reads TGTGCCAGCAGCTTGGGGACAGGGGGTGAGCAGTTCTTC.